This entry describes one T cell receptor (beta chain). These data are taken from a study of T cell clonotyping in hematopoietic cell transplantation. This CDR3 spans 14 amino acids. The V gene's germline CDR1 is SGHVS and CDR2 FQNEAQ. The V and J ends lost 2 bases and 1 base respectively, with 8 bases between them. Clones were sequenced by immunoSEQ multiplex PCR, and TCRdb holds only the in-frame ones, with some missing. Found here are 35,000 to 45,000 clones, about 95% of them singletons; the top ten hold around 0.81%. The V call is TRBV7-8, the J call TRBJ1-1, with D possibly TRBD1 on 5 matching bases. This TCR derives from a woman in her forties or fifties in good health. Some clones in this sample may be carry-over from other donors' samples. The sequenced material came from peripheral blood mononuclear cells. This CDR3 is CASSLRDRNTEAFF. The DNA of the CDR3 is TGTGCCAGCAGCTTAAGAGACAGGAACACTGAAGCTTTCTTT.